A single sample gave rise to the 13 T cell receptor beta chains below, sequenced in a study of T cell responses to AZD1222 COVID-19 vaccine (dated by TCRdb to the early 2020s). The time point tag for this specimen amounts to: about 28 days (+/-7) after the second vaccine dose. Explained via the paper, the treatment or condition label denotes: meningococcal conjugate vaccine given as trial control. Preparation of the library involved the immunoSEQ multiplex PCR assay. TCRdb holds this immuneACCESS table with in-frame rearrangements only. Some clones are missing; in checked studies, unresolved V genes explain under half, and the rest has no known cause. For this sample the table gives tens of thousands of clones, of which 60% to 85% were detected only once. Of the sample, 25% to 30% falls within the top ten clones. This specimen was peripheral blood, taken 28 days after the second dose of the MenACWY control vaccine. These receptors came from an adult who received the MenACWY meningococcal vaccine as a control.

This clone occurred a few times. The chain combines TRBV16 with TRBJ1-1, with D uncertain. The CDR3 is made up of 13 amino acids. Germline lookup yields CDR1 KGHSY and CDR2 FQNENV. The V and J ends lost 4 bases and 3 bases respectively, with 9 bases between them. The CDR3 sequence: CASSPLRDTEAFF. In DNA form, the CDR3 reads TGTGCCAGCAGCCCCCTGAGAGACACTGAAGCTTTCTTT.

This chain connects TRBV5-6 to TRBJ2-1, with D perhaps matching TRBD1 (6 bases). The CDR3 runs 14 residues. CDR1 and CDR2 from the germline V gene are SGHDT and YYEEEE. V lost 0 bases, J lost 9 bases, and 13 bases lay in between. CDR3: CASSLGLSRGEQFF. CDR3 nucleotide sequence: TGTGCCAGCAGCTTGGGGCTATCCAGGGGTGAGCAGTTCTTC.

This CDR3 reads CASSLVVGEGETQYF. The CDR3 DNA reads TGTGCCAGCAGCTTAGTGGTAGGGGAGGGAGAGACCCAGTACTTC. This chain connects TRBV7-2 to TRBJ2-5, with 7 bases identical to TRBD2. There are 15 residues in the CDR3. Germline loops: CDR1 SGHTA, CDR2 FQGNSA. The trim removed 1 base at V and 4 bases at J, leaving 6 bases unmatched.

The V call is TRBV19, the J call TRBJ2-3; D is unresolved. The CDR3 loop spans 13 amino acids. Trimming pared 10 bases from V and 1 base from J, leaving 12 bases between. Germline assignment: CDR1 LNHDA and CDR2 SQIVND (reference sequence). The CDR3, as DNA: TGTGCCACCAGGAGTAAAGGCACAGATACGCAGTATTTT. Its protein is CATRSKGTDTQYF.

The genes are TRBV19 and TRBJ1-1; D call uncertain. V lost 7 bases, J lost 8 bases, and 17 bases lay in between. CDR1 and CDR2 (germline): LNHDA, SQIVND (reference sequence). The CDR3 has 13 residues. As DNA, the CDR3 is TGTGCCAGTACCCAGGACCCCCGATCCGAAGCTTTCTTT. Translation: CASTQDPRSEAFF.

This sequence joins TRBV2 and TRBJ1-6; D perhaps matches TRBD1 (5 bases). Trimming removed 3 bases at V and 7 bases at J, with 10 bases between. Germline lookup yields CDR1 SNHLY and CDR2 FYNNEI. This CDR3 comprises 14 residues. Here the CDR3 DNA reads TGTGCCAGCAGTGATGGGGGAGAAAATTCACCCCTCCACTTT. This sequence encodes CASSDGGENSPLHF.

This clone has a single count. In DNA form, the CDR3 reads TGTGCCAGCAGCCAAGAGTGGCTAGCAACAGATACGCAGTATTTT. As protein: CASSQEWLATDTQYF. J is TRBJ2-3 and V is TRBV4-2, with D possibly matching TRBD2 (5 bases). CDR3 length: 15 amino acids. Per germline, CDR1 LGHNA and CDR2 YNFKEQ. The V end lost 0 bases, the J end lost 3 bases, and 10 bases lay between the germline ends.

The J gene is TRBJ1-5, the V gene TRBV7-9; D ambiguous. V lost 1 base and J 7 bases, leaving 8 bases between the germline ends. CDR1 is SEHNR and CDR2 is FQNEAQ in the germline V gene (reference sequence). CDR3 size: 13 residues. This CDR3 reads CASSLDSSQPQHF. As DNA, the CDR3 is TGTGCCAGCAGCTTAGACAGCTCCCAGCCCCAGCATTTT.

Note on this clone: The conserved final phenylalanine or tryptophan is absent from the CDR3, which likely points to a read error. It is unclear where the CDR3 begins or ends on the DNA, so no DNA is shown, and the CDR3 is as TCRdb lists it. The chain is built from TRBV7-2 and TRBJ1-2. CDR1 and CDR2 (germline): SGHTA, FQGNSA. Ends included, the CDR3 has 12 residues. The CDR3 region is CASSDGRVPRAL.

The chain is built from TRBV6-5 and TRBJ1-1; TRBD1 agrees at 7 bases. The CDR3 is 14 amino acids. Germline CDR1 is MNHEY and CDR2 is SVGAGI. Trimming took 6 bases from V and 8 from J; bases not matched to a gene: 12. The CDR3, as DNA: TGTGCCAGCAGATCCCCCCGGGACAGCGAAGAAGCTTTCTTT. This gives the protein CASRSPRDSEEAFF.

The genes are TRBV18 and TRBJ1-4, with 7 bases lining up with TRBD1. Germline trimming cut 6 bases from V and 2 bases from J; bases unmatched to any gene: 3. The germline CDR1 and CDR2 sequences are KGHSH and LQKENI. The CDR3 spans 14 residues. In DNA, the CDR3 is TGTGCCAGCTCCCCCAGGGGGACTAATGAAAAACTGTTTTTT. This gives the protein CASSPRGTNEKLFF.

This chain joins TRBV19 and TRBJ2-1; D is ambiguous. From germline, CDR1 is LNHDA and CDR2 SQIVND (reference sequence). The CDR3 covers 18 residues. V was shortened by 3 bases and J by 0 bases, with 18 bases between the two germline ends. Written as DNA, the CDR3 is TGTGCCAGTAGTATGAGGCTGATCGGCAGAAGCTCCTACAATGAGCAGTTCTTC. Translated: CASSMRLIGRSSYNEQFF. The entire variable domain, with the rest obtained from reference TRBV19 and TRBJ2-1, is as follows: DGGITQSPKYLFRKEGQNVTLSCEQNLNHDAMYWYRQDPGQGLRLIYYSQIVNDFQKGDIAEGYSVSREKKESFPLTVTSAQKNPTAFYLCASSMRLIGRSSYNEQFFGPGTRLTVL.

This chain links TRBV6-1 with TRBJ1-2; D is unclear. This CDR3 has 14 residues. Per germline, CDR1 MNHNS and CDR2 SASEGT. V was pared by 2 bases and J by 4 bases, with 11 bases between. In nucleotides, the CDR3 is TGTGCCAGCAGTGAACAAGCGCAGGTCTATGGCTACACCTTC. It translates to CASSEQAQVYGYTF.